The 3 T cell receptor beta chains below were found in one sample sequenced in a study of blood T cell repertoires in COVID-19. Using immunoSEQ multiplex PCR, the repertoire was profiled, and TCRdb retains in-frame clones only, with some absent. This sample carries 200,000 or so clones, approximately 85% of them seen once, and the ten largest clones take approximately 11%. Input material: peripheral blood. The receptors originated from a human donor with active or convalescent COVID-19. The donor label of this sample is uncertain.

The V gene is TRBV14, the J gene TRBJ1-2, with D possibly matching TRBD1 (5 bases). Germline values: CDR1 SGHDN, CDR2 FVKESK. V was clipped by 0 bases and J by 5 bases, with 13 bases between them. The CDR3 spans 15 residues. Here the CDR3 reads CASSQDWGRAYGYTF. The DNA for the CDR3 is TGTGCCAGCAGCCAAGATTGGGGCAGGGCTTATGGCTACACCTTC.

The chain is built from TRBV2 and TRBJ2-2, with 7 bases aligning to TRBD1. J lost 1 base, V lost 6 bases, and 5 bases had no gene match. Germline loops: CDR1 SNHLY, CDR2 FYNNEI. The CDR3 extends over 15 amino acids. The CDR3 DNA reads as TGTGCCAGCAGCGAGGACAGGCGGAACACCGGGGAGCTGTTTTTT. It encodes CASSEDRRNTGELFF.

This clone turned up a few times. The chain joins TRBV28 to TRBJ2-7; perhaps TRBD1 as D (6 bases). Trimming removed 6 bases from V and 2 bases from J, with 11 bases in between. The CDR3 runs 13 residues. Germline-derived CDR1 and CDR2 are MDHEN and SYDVKM. CDR3 nucleotides: TGTGCCAGCAGCCCCACAGGGACCTACGAGCAGTACTTC. Protein product: CASSPTGTYEQYF.